A selection of T cell receptor beta chains follows, all from one sample in a study of blood T cells in healthy people across ages. TCRdb itself ran the 5' RACE reads through MiXCR, one entry per CDR3 protein. Seen here are roughly 1.9 million distinct CDR3 sequences, around 40% observed once, and the top ten hold approximately 22%. Input material: blood. The receptor source for this set is a human donor in good health. CDR3s include the opening cysteine and the closing phenylalanine or tryptophan. D genes are given only for firm matches. A row's size may be missing; if present it is once, few, many or a size class.

V gene: TRBV18; clone size: -; D gene: -; J gene: TRBJ2-3; CDR3 protein: CASSVGRGFTDTQYF; CDR3 DNA: TGTGCCAGCTCGGTCGGACGTGGATTCACAGATACGCAGTATTTT
V gene: TRBV4-1; clone size: few; D gene: -; J gene: TRBJ1-5; CDR3 protein: CASSQFRGQPQHF; CDR3 DNA: TGCGCCAGCAGCCAGTTTCGGGGACAGCCCCAGCATTTT
V gene: TRBV4-3; clone size: -; D gene: -; J gene: TRBJ2-1; CDR3 protein: CASSQDMRQFFDNEQFF; CDR3 DNA: TGCGCCAGCAGCCAAGATATGAGACAGTTTTTCGACAATGAGCAGTTCTTC
V gene: TRBV7-9; clone size: -; D gene: -; J gene: TRBJ1-2; CDR3 protein: CASSPPSGGAGYGYTF; CDR3 DNA: TGTGCCAGCAGCCCCCCGTCCGGGGGTGCGGGATATGGCTACACCTTC
V gene: TRBV4-1; clone size: -; D gene: TRBD2; J gene: TRBJ2-1; CDR3 protein: CASSQGYGGGPDNEQFF; CDR3 DNA: TGCGCCAGCAGCCAGGGGTACGGCGGGGGGCCAGACAATGAGCAGTTCTTC
V gene: TRBV7-9; clone size: -; D gene: TRBD2; J gene: TRBJ2-5; CDR3 protein: CASSLVPSGVQETQYF; CDR3 DNA: TGTGCCAGCAGCTTAGTTCCTAGCGGGGTACAAGAGACCCAGTACTTC
V gene: TRBV20-1; clone size: -; D gene: -; J gene: TRBJ2-5; CDR3 protein: CSARGAPWETQYF; CDR3 DNA: TGCAGTGCTAGAGGGGCGCCCTGGGAGACCCAGTACTTC
V gene: TRBV7-9; clone size: -; D gene: -; J gene: TRBJ1-2; CDR3 protein: CASSFTHGYTF; CDR3 DNA: TGTGCCAGCAGCTTCACTCATGGCTACACCTTC
V gene: TRBV14; clone size: few; D gene: -; J gene: TRBJ2-1; CDR3 protein: CASSQDMGVFYNEQFF; CDR3 DNA: TGTGCCAGCAGCCAAGATATGGGGGTTTTCTACAATGAGCAGTTCTTC
V gene: TRBV4-3; clone size: few; D gene: -; J gene: TRBJ2-4; CDR3 protein: CASSQDTGRNIQYF; CDR3 DNA: TGCGCCAGCAGCCAAGATACAGGGAGGAACATTCAGTACTTC
V gene: TRBV30; clone size: -; D gene: -; J gene: TRBJ1-6; CDR3 protein: CAWSALSAVTYNSPLHF; CDR3 DNA: TGTGCCTGGAGTGCTCTTTCAGCGGTAACCTATAATTCACCCCTCCACTTT
V gene: TRBV6-2/TRBV6-3; clone size: -; D gene: -; J gene: TRBJ2-3; CDR3 protein: CASSYGWSTDTQYF; CDR3 DNA: TGTGCCAGCAGTTACGGGTGGAGCACAGATACGCAGTATTTT
V gene: TRBV20-1; clone size: few; D gene: -; J gene: TRBJ2-1; CDR3 protein: CSARDSRTGTYNEQFF; CDR3 DNA: TGCAGCGCTAGAGATTCGAGGACGGGGACCTACAATGAGCAGTTCTTC
V gene: TRBV27; clone size: few; D gene: TRBD1; J gene: TRBJ2-7; CDR3 protein: CASWTGVTYEQYF; CDR3 DNA: TGTGCCAGCTGGACAGGCGTCACCTACGAGCAGTACTTC
V gene: TRBV6-2/TRBV6-3; clone size: -; D gene: -; J gene: TRBJ2-2; CDR3 protein: CASSYGTTNTGELFF; CDR3 DNA: TGTGCCAGCAGTTACGGGACAACTAACACCGGGGAGCTGTTTTTT
V gene: TRBV24-1; clone size: few; D gene: -; J gene: TRBJ1-2; CDR3 protein: CATSDGTQGRDGYTF; CDR3 DNA: TGTGCCACCAGTGATGGGACCCAGGGTCGGGATGGCTACACCTTC
V gene: TRBV7-2; clone size: -; D gene: -; J gene: TRBJ1-2; CDR3 protein: CASRRESGPYGYTF; CDR3 DNA: TGTGCCAGCCGACGAGAATCAGGGCCCTATGGCTACACCTTC
V gene: TRBV12-3/TRBV12-4; clone size: -; D gene: -; J gene: TRBJ2-2; CDR3 protein: CASSLADSNTGELFF; CDR3 DNA: TGTGCCAGCAGTTTAGCCGACAGTAACACCGGGGAGCTGTTTTTT
V gene: TRBV5-1; clone size: -; D gene: -; J gene: TRBJ2-5; CDR3 protein: CASSLEEGGETQYF; CDR3 DNA: TGCGCCAGCAGCTTGGAGGAGGGAGGAGAGACCCAGTACTTC
V gene: TRBV20-1; clone size: -; D gene: -; J gene: TRBJ1-1; CDR3 protein: CSASGVGTEAFF; CDR3 DNA: TGCAGTGCTAGCGGAGTGGGCACTGAAGCTTTCTTT
V gene: TRBV3-1; clone size: -; D gene: TRBD1; J gene: TRBJ2-1; CDR3 protein: CASSQEVGTGSYNEQFF; CDR3 DNA: TGTGCCAGCAGCCAAGAGGTCGGGACAGGGTCCTACAATGAGCAGTTCTTC
V gene: TRBV7-2; clone size: few; D gene: -; J gene: TRBJ2-3; CDR3 protein: CASTGAKGIDTQYF; CDR3 DNA: TGTGCCAGCACGGGCGCCAAGGGCATAGATACGCAGTATTTT
V gene: TRBV10-3; clone size: -; D gene: -; J gene: TRBJ2-3; CDR3 protein: CAISVSVPDTQYF; CDR3 DNA: TGTGCCATCAGTGTGTCAGTCCCAGATACGCAGTATTTT
V gene: TRBV11-2; clone size: -; D gene: -; J gene: TRBJ1-1; CDR3 protein: CASSPRAAGTEAFF; CDR3 DNA: TGTGCCAGCAGCCCGAGGGCAGCGGGTACTGAAGCTTTCTTT
V gene: TRBV6-2/TRBV6-3; clone size: few; D gene: -; J gene: TRBJ2-7; CDR3 protein: CASSYWFDGSYEQYF; CDR3 DNA: TGTGCCAGCAGTTATTGGTTCGATGGCTCCTACGAGCAGTACTTC
V gene: TRBV15; clone size: -; D gene: -; J gene: TRBJ1-2; CDR3 protein: CATSSGGSVGYGYTF; CDR3 DNA: TGTGCCACCAGCAGCGGAGGGTCGGTCGGCTATGGCTACACCTTC
V gene: TRBV5-1; clone size: few; D gene: TRBD1; J gene: TRBJ1-2; CDR3 protein: CASRRTGQPDYTF; CDR3 DNA: TGCGCCAGCAGGCGGACAGGACAGCCCGACTACACCTTC
V gene: TRBV7-2; clone size: -; D gene: -; J gene: TRBJ2-4; CDR3 protein: CASSREWTIAKNIQYF; CDR3 DNA: TGTGCCAGCAGCCGAGAATGGACTATAGCCAAAAACATTCAGTACTTC
V gene: TRBV4-2; clone size: -; D gene: -; J gene: TRBJ2-5; CDR3 protein: CASSRRLHQETQYF; CDR3 DNA: TGTGCCAGCAGCCGCCGGCTGCACCAAGAGACCCAGTACTTC
V gene: TRBV5-1; clone size: -; D gene: -; J gene: TRBJ1-6; CDR3 protein: CASSREGTIGNSPLHF; CDR3 DNA: TGCGCCAGCAGCCGCGAAGGGACAATCGGGAATTCACCCCTCCACTTT
V gene: TRBV6-5; clone size: few; D gene: -; J gene: TRBJ1-5; CDR3 protein: CASSYSRTGSQPQHF; CDR3 DNA: TGTGCCAGCAGTTACTCGAGAACAGGGAGTCAGCCCCAGCATTTT
V gene: TRBV7-2; clone size: many; D gene: -; J gene: TRBJ2-1; CDR3 protein: CASSLDLNNEQFF; CDR3 DNA: TGTGCCAGCAGCTTAGACTTGAACAATGAGCAGTTCTTC
V gene: TRBV7-9; clone size: many; D gene: TRBD1; J gene: TRBJ1-6; CDR3 protein: CASSTEGQGDNSPLHF; CDR3 DNA: TGTGCCAGCAGCACAGAGGGACAGGGGGATAATTCACCCCTCCACTTT
V gene: TRBV2; clone size: -; D gene: -; J gene: TRBJ2-1; CDR3 protein: CASTDTTYNEQFF; CDR3 DNA: TGTGCCAGCACTGACACCACCTACAATGAGCAGTTCTTC
V gene: TRBV28; clone size: -; D gene: TRBD2; J gene: TRBJ2-1; CDR3 protein: CASSFRRGVSYNEQFF; CDR3 DNA: TGTGCCAGCAGTTTTAGGCGGGGGGTCTCCTACAATGAGCAGTTCTTC
V gene: TRBV11-1; clone size: -; D gene: -; J gene: TRBJ2-1; CDR3 protein: CASSRDPSSYNEQFF; CDR3 DNA: TGTGCCAGCAGCCGAGACCCCAGCTCCTACAATGAGCAGTTCTTC
V gene: TRBV2; clone size: -; D gene: TRBD2; J gene: TRBJ2-5; CDR3 protein: CASSGLYGGTQETQYF; CDR3 DNA: TGTGCCAGCAGTGGGTTATACGGGGGGACCCAAGAGACCCAGTACTTC
V gene: TRBV12-3/TRBV12-4; clone size: few; D gene: -; J gene: TRBJ2-1; CDR3 protein: CASTDLQDGNEQFF; CDR3 DNA: TGTGCCAGCACCGACCTCCAGGACGGGAATGAGCAGTTCTTC
V gene: TRBV11-3; clone size: few; D gene: -; J gene: TRBJ2-7; CDR3 protein: CASSFGPLREQYF; CDR3 DNA: TGTGCCAGCAGCTTTGGACCCCTTCGCGAGCAGTACTTC
V gene: TRBV6-1; clone size: -; D gene: TRBD2; J gene: TRBJ2-1; CDR3 protein: CASSEWGLAGESYNEQFF; CDR3 DNA: TGTGCCAGCAGTGAATGGGGACTAGCGGGGGAGTCCTACAATGAGCAGTTCTTC
V gene: TRBV10-3; clone size: many; D gene: -; J gene: TRBJ2-5; CDR3 protein: CAISGGLETQYF; CDR3 DNA: TGTGCCATCAGTGGAGGCTTGGAGACCCAGTACTTC